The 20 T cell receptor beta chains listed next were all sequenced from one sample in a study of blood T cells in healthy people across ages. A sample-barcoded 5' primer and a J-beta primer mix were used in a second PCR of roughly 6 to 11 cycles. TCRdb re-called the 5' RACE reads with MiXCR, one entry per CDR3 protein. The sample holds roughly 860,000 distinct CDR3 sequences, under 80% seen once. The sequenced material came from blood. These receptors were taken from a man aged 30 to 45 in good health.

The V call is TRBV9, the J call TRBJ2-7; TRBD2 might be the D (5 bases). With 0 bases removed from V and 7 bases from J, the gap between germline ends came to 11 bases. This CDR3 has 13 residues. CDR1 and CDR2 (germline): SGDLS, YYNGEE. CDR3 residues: CASSVGLAQEQYF. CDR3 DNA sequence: TGTGCCAGCAGCGTAGGTCTAGCACAAGAGCAGTACTTC. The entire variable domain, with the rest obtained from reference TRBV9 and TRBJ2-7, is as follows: DSGVTQTPKHLITATGQRVTLRCSPRSGDLSVYWYQQSLDQGLQFLIQYYNGEERAKGNILERFSAQQFPDLHSELNLSSLELGDSALYFCASSVGLAQEQYFGPGTRLTVT.

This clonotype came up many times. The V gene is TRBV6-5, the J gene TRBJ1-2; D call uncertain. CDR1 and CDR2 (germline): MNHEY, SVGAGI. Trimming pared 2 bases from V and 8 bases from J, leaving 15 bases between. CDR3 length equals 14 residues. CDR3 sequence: CASSYPGGYGGYTF. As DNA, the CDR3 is TGTGCCAGCAGTTACCCTGGAGGTTACGGGGGCTACACCTTC.

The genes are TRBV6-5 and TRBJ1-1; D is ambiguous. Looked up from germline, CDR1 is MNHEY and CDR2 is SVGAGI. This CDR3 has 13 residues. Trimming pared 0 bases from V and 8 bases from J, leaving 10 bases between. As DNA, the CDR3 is TGTGCCAGCAGTTACTCTACGCTACAGGAAGCTTTCTTT. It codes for CASSYSTLQEAFF.

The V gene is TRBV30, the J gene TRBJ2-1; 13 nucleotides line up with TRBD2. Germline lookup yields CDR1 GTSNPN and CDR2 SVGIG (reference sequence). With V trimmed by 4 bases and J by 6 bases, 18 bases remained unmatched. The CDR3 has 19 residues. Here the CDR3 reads CAWNRGRTSGGPFPNEQFF. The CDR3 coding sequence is TGTGCCTGGAACCGGGGTCGGACTAGCGGGGGCCCTTTCCCCAATGAGCAGTTCTTC.

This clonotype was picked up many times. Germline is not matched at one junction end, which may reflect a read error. For the CDR3, the DNA is TGTGCCAGCAGCCTAGGGGTTCAGCCCCAGCATTTT. Amino acids: CASSLGVQPQHF. The chain uses TRBV13 and TRBJ1-5, with a possible D match to TRBD1 (5 bases). The CDR3 length is 12 residues. CDR1 is PRHDT, CDR2 FYEKMQ, per germline (reference sequence).

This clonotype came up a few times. The CDR3 DNA reads TGTGCCGCTTCTACAGGAGAGACCCAGTACTTC. Its translation: CAASTGETQYF. The chain combines TRBV27 with TRBJ2-5, with D perhaps matching TRBD1 (5 bases). V lost 11 bases and J lost 4, with 11 bases in between. The CDR3 covers 11 residues. Germline V CDR1 and CDR2: MNHEY, SMNVEV (reference sequence).

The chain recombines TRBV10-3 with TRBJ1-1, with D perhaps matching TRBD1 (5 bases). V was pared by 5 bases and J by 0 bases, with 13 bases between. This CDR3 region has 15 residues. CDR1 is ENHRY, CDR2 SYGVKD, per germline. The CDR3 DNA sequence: TGTGCCATCAGTTGGGACGGGCTGATGAACACTGAAGCTTTCTTT. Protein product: CAISWDGLMNTEAFF.

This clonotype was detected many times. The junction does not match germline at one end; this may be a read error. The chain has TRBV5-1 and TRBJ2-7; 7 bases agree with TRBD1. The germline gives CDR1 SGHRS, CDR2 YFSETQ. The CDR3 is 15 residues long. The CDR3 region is CASSLGAGGSYEQYF. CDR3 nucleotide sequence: TGTGCCAGCAGCTTAGGGGCAGGGGGTAGTTACGAGCAGTACTTC.

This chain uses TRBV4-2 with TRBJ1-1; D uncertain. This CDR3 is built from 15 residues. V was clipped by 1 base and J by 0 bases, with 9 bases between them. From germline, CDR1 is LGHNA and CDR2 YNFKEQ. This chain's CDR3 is CASSQVEGMNTEAFF. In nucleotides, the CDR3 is TGTGCCAGCAGCCAAGTTGAGGGTATGAACACTGAAGCTTTCTTT.

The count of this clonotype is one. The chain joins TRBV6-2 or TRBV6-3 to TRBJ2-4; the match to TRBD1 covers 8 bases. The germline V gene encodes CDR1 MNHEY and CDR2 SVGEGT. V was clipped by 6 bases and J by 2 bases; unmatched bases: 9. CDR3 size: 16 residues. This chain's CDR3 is CASSKQGVRSKNIQYF. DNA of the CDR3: TGTGCCAGCAGCAAACAGGGGGTCAGGTCCAAAAACATTCAGTACTTC.

CDR3 nucleotide sequence: TGCGCCAGCAGCTTTGGTGCGGGGGCCTCCTACGAGCAGTACTTC. As protein: CASSFGAGASYEQYF. The rearrangement links TRBV5-1 to TRBJ2-7; D is perhaps TRBD2 (7 bases). Trimming left V 2 bases short and J 0 bases short, with 12 bases between. Germline loops: CDR1 SGHRS, CDR2 YFSETQ. The CDR3 has 15 amino acids. Drawing the rest from reference TRBV5-1 and TRBJ2-7, the complete variable domain is KAGVTQTPRYLIKTRGQQVTLSCSPISGHRSVSWYQQTPGQGLQFLFEYFSETQRNKGNFPGRFSGRQFSNSRSEMNVSTLELGDSALYLCASSFGAGASYEQYFGPGTRLTVT.

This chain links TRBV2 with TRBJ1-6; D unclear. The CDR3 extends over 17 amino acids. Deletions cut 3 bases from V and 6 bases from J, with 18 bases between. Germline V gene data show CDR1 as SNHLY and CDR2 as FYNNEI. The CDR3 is CASSEGSVRRLNSPLHF. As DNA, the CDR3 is TGTGCCAGCAGTGAGGGATCGGTTAGACGGCTTAATTCACCCCTCCACTTT.

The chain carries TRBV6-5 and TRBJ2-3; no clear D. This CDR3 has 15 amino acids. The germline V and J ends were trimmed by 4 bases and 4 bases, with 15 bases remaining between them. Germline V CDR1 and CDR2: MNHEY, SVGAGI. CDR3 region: CASSFRTVAADTQYF. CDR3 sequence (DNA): TGTGCCAGCAGTTTTCGGACCGTAGCAGCAGATACGCAGTATTTT.

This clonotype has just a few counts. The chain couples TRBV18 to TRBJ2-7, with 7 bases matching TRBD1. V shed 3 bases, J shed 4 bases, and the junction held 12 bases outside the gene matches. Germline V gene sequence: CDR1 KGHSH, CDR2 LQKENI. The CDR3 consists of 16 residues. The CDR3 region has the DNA TGTGCCAGCTCACCTTCGGACAGGCGAGTTGGGTACGAGCAGTACTTC. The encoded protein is CASSPSDRRVGYEQYF. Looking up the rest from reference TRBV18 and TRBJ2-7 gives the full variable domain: NAGVMQNPRHLVRRRGQEARLRCSPMKGHSHVYWYRQLPEEGLKFMVYLQKENIIDESGMPKERFSAEFPKEGPSILRIQQVVRGDSAAYFCASSPSDRRVGYEQYFGPGTRLTVT.

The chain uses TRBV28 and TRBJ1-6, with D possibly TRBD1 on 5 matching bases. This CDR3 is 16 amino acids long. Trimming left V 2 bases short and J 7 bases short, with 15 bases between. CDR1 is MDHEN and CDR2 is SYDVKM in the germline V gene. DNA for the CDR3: TGTGCCAGCAGTTTAGAGGGACGCCCTTGGAATTCACCCCTCCACTTT. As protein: CASSLEGRPWNSPLHF.

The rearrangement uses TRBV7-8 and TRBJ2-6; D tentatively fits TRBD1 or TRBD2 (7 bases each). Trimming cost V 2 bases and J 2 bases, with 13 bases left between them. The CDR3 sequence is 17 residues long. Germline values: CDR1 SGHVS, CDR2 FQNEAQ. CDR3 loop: CASSLPGGAPGANVLTF. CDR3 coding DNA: TGTGCCAGCAGCTTACCAGGGGGGGCTCCTGGGGCCAACGTCCTGACTTTC.

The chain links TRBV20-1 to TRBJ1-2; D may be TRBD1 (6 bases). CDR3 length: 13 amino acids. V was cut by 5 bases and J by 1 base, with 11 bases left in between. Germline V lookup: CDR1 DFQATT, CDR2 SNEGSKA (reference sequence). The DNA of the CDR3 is TGCAGTGCTCCACAGGGAAATAACTATGGCTACACCTTC. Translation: CSAPQGNNYGYTF.

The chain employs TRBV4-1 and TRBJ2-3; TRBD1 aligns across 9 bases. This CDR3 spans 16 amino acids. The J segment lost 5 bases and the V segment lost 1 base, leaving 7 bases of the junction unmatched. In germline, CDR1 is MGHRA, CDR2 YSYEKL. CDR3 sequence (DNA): TGCGCCAGCAGCCAAGGCCGGGACAGGGCTGAAGATACGCAGTATTTT. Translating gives CASSQGRDRAEDTQYF.

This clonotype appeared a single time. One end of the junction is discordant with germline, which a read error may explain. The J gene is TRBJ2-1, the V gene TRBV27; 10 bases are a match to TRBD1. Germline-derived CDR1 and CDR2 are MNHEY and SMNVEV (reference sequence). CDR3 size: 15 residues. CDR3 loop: CASSRGTGEYNEQFF. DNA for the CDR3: TGCGCCAGCAGCCGGGGGACAGGGGAATACAATGAGCAGTTCTTC.

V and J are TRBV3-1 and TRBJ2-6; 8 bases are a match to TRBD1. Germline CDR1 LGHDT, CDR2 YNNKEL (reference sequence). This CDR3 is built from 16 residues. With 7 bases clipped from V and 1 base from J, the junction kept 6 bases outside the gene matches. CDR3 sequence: CASTGTGQSGANVLTF. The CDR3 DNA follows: TGTGCCAGCACCGGGACAGGCCAATCTGGGGCCAACGTCCTGACTTTC.